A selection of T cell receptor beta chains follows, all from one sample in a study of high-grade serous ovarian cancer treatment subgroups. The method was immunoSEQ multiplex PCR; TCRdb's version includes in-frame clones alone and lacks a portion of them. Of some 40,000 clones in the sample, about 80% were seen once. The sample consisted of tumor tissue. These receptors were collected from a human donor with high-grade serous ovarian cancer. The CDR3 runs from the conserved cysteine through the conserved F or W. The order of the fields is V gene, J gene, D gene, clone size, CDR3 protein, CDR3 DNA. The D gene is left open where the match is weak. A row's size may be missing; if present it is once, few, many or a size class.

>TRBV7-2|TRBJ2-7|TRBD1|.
CASSPTGGYEQYF
TGTGCCAGCAGCCCTACAGGGGGCTACGAGCAGTACTTC
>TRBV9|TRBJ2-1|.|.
CASSVGSRLEPHNEQFF
TGTGCCAGCAGCGTAGGGAGTCGACTAGAACCCCACAATGAGCAGTTCTTC
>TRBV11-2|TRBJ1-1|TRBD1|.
CASSPRTGGSTTEAFF
TGTGCCAGCAGCCCAAGGACAGGGGGATCGACCACTGAAGCTTTCTTT
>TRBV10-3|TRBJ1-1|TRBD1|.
CAISDGTGTEAFF
TGTGCCATCAGTGACGGGACAGGGACTGAAGCTTTCTTT
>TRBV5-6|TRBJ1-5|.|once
CASSLAGSFLGQPQHF
TGTGCCAGCAGCTTGGCCGGGTCCTTCTTGGGACAGCCCCAGCATTTT
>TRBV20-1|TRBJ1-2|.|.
CSALDSYGYTF
TGCAGTGCCCTAGACAGCTATGGCTACACCTTC
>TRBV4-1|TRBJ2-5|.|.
CASSPSGRQETQYF
TGCGCCAGCAGCCCCTCCGGGCGGCAAGAGACCCAGTACTTC
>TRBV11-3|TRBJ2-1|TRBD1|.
CASSLTGGNEQFF
TGTGCCAGCAGCTTGACAGGGGGGAATGAGCAGTTCTTC
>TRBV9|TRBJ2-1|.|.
CASSRGPAYNEQFF
TGTGCCAGCTCCCGGGGACCGGCGTACAATGAGCAGTTCTTC
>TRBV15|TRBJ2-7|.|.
CATSTGTYFYEQYF
TGTGCCACCAGCACAGGGACATATTTCTACGAGCAGTACTTC
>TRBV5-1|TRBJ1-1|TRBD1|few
CASSSRWDRGLVTEAFF
TGCGCCAGCAGCTCCCGGTGGGACAGGGGGCTGGTCACTGAAGCTTTCTTT
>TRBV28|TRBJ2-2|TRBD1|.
CASSPGTATTGELFF
TGTGCCAGCAGTCCCGGGACAGCCACCACCGGGGAGCTGTTTTTT
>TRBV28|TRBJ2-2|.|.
CASRITGVGTGELFF
TGTGCCAGCAGAATCACCGGCGTCGGCACCGGGGAGCTGTTTTTT
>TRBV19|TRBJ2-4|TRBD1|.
CASSKTGGDAKNIQYF
TGTGCCAGTAGTAAAACAGGGGGCGACGCCAAAAACATTCAGTACTTC
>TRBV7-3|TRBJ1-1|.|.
CASSLNAGVNTEAFF
TGTGCCAGCAGCTTAAACGCAGGGGTGAACACTGAAGCTTTCTTT
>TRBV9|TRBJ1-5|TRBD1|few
CASSVDRGSQPQHF
TGTGCCAGCAGCGTTGACAGGGGGAGCCAGCCCCAGCATTTT
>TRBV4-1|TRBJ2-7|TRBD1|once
CASSRQQGDGDSYEQYF
TGCGCCAGCAGCCGCCAACAGGGGGATGGGGACTCCTACGAGCAGTACTTC
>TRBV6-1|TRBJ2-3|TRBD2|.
CASSGTSGVGDTQYF
TGTGCCAGCAGCGGGACTAGCGGTGTGGGAGATACGCAGTATTTT
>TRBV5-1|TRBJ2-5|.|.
CASSLPRELGPSWETQYF
TGCGCCAGCAGCTTACCGAGGGAGCTCGGACCTAGTTGGGAGACCCAGTACTTC
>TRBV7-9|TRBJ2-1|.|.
CASSLERPSYNEQFF
TGTGCCAGCAGCTTAGAGAGGCCCTCCTACAATGAGCAGTTCTTC
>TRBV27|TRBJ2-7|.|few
CASSFRLGPYEQYF
TGTGCCAGCAGTTTTAGACTAGGGCCTTACGAGCAGTACTTC
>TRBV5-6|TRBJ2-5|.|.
CASSLGRTGQETQYF
TGTGCCAGCAGCTTGGGCAGGACGGGCCAAGAGACCCAGTACTTC
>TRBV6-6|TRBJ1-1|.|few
CASSIRGTEAFF
TGTGCCAGCAGCATACGGGGCACTGAAGCTTTCTTT
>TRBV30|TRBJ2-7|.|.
CAWSDRFYEQYF
TGTGCCTGGTCCGACCGATTCTACGAGCAGTACTTC
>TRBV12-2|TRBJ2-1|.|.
CASRLATYCLDNEQFF
TGTGCAAGTCGCTTAGCGACGTATTGCCTGGACAATGAGCAGTTCTTC
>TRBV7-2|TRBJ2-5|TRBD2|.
CASSQTSGVQETQYF
TGTGCCAGCAGCCAGACTAGCGGGGTCCAAGAGACCCAGTACTTC
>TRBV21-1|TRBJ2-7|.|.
CASTEREGTVSYEQYF
TGTGCCAGCACCGAAAGGGAAGGGACGGTCTCCTACGAGCAGTACTTC
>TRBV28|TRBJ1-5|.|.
CASSEFSGASNQPQHF
TGTGCCAGCAGTGAGTTCTCAGGGGCCTCAAATCAGCCCCAGCATTTT
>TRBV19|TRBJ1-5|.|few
CASSTRIAGVEGNQPQHF
TGTGCCAGTAGTACACGAATTGCCGGGGTCGAGGGCAATCAGCCCCAGCATTTT
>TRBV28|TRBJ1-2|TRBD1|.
CASKRGTGGVMQGGYTF
TGTGCCAGCAAACGGGGGACAGGGGGCGTTATGCAGGGTGGCTACACCTTC
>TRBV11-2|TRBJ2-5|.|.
CASSLGLGETQYF
TGTGCCAGCAGCTTAGGCCTAGGGGAGACCCAGTACTTC
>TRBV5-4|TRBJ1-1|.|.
CASSQDPSGTEAFF
TGTGCCAGCAGCCAAGATCCGAGTGGCACTGAAGCTTTCTTT
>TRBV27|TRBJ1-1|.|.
CASSLSVLTEAFF
TGTGCCAGCAGTTTATCAGTTTTGACTGAAGCTTTCTTT
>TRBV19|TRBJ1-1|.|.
CASSKEGGQVTEAFF
TGTGCCAGTAGTAAGGAAGGGGGGCAGGTCACTGAAGCTTTCTTT
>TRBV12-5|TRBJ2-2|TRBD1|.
CASGHNSGTGGLGGELFF
TGTGCTAGTGGCCACAACTCCGGGACAGGGGGCTTGGGCGGGGAGCTGTTTTTT
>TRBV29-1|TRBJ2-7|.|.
CSVEDRDSYEQYF
TGCAGCGTTGAAGACAGGGATTCCTACGAGCAGTACTTC
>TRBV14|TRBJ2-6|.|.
CASSLRTFVGSGANVLTF
TGTGCCAGCAGCCTCAGGACCTTTGTCGGCTCTGGGGCCAACGTCCTGACTTTC
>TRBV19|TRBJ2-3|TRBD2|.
CASSIWTSGRADTQYF
TGTGCCAGTAGTATATGGACTAGCGGGAGGGCAGATACGCAGTATTTT
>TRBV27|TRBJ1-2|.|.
CASSLNGGSGYTF
TGTGCCAGCAGTTTAAACGGGGGCTCGGGCTACACCTTC
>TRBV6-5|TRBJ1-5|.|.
CASSPRDNQPQHF
TGTGCCAGCAGCCCCAGGGATAATCAGCCCCAGCATTTT
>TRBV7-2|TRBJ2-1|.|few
CASSSLGVEQFF
TGTGCCAGCAGCTCGTTAGGGGTTGAGCAGTTCTTC
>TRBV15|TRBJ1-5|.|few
CATSRDPRDTSNQPQHF
TGTGCCACCAGCAGAGATCCCCGGGACACCAGCAATCAGCCCCAGCATTTT
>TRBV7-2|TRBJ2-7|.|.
CASSLAGGSSYEQYF
TGTGCCAGCAGCTTAGCGGGAGGCAGCTCCTACGAGCAGTACTTC
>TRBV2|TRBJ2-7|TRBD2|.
CASSKLAGASYEQYF
TGTGCCAGCAGTAAACTAGCGGGGGCATCCTACGAGCAGTACTTC
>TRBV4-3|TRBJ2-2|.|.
CASSQDPALAPRIAGELFF
TGCGCCAGCAGCCAAGACCCCGCTCTAGCGCCAAGGATCGCCGGGGAGCTGTTTTTT
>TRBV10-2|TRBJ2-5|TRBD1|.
CASSLSLTGVQETQYF
TGCGCCAGCAGCCTCAGCCTCACAGGGGTCCAAGAGACCCAGTACTTC
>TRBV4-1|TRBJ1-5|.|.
CASSQDWAYSNQPQHF
TGCGCCAGCAGCCAAGATTGGGCTTATAGCAATCAGCCCCAGCATTTT
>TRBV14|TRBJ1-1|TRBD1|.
CASSPRGAPLPNEAFF
TGTGCCAGCAGCCCCAGGGGGGCCCCGCTGCCGAATGAAGCTTTCTTT